The 21 T cell receptor beta chains in this list originate from one sample, sequenced in a study of shared clonotypes between healthy human individuals. Profiled with immunoSEQ multiplex PCR; TCRdb holds only in-frame clones, not every one. The table lists some 800,000 clones, almost 95% of them singletons. Cells designated naive CD8 were CD45RO-negative and were positively selected for CCR7, with terminally differentiated effector memory CD45RA+ cells excluded. Sequencing used naive CD8+ T cells sorted from blood. Receptors were obtained from a man aged 25-45 years in good health.

The genes are TRBV11-2 and TRBJ2-7, with D possibly matching TRBD1 (5 bases). Trimming left V 0 bases short and J 3 bases short, with 12 bases between. In germline, CDR1 is SGHAT, CDR2 FQNNGV. The CDR3 is 15 amino acids. CDR3 coding DNA: TGTGCCAGCAGCTTAGAGTTGTCAGGGAACTACGAGCAGTACTTC. Translation: CASSLELSGNYEQYF.

The rearrangement joins TRBV27 to TRBJ2-1, with D possibly matching TRBD1 (6 bases). Trimming pared 0 bases from V and 4 bases from J, leaving 13 bases between. This CDR3 has 16 amino acids. Germline V gene data show CDR1 as MNHEY and CDR2 as SMNVEV (reference sequence). This chain's CDR3 is CASSLSRTEFYNEQFF. The CDR3 bases are TGTGCCAGCAGTTTATCGAGGACAGAGTTTTACAATGAGCAGTTCTTC.

This chain links TRBV4-1 with TRBJ1-1; TRBD1 is a possible D gene (6 bases). Germline assignment: CDR1 MGHRA and CDR2 YSYEKL. V was pared by 7 bases and J by 1 base, with 19 bases between. CDR3 size: 16 residues. Here the CDR3 reads CASKWVQGSENTEAFF. DNA of the CDR3: TGCGCCAGCAAGTGGGTCCAGGGGAGCGAGAACACTGAAGCTTTCTTT.

This clone was recorded only once. The genes are TRBV27 and TRBJ2-1; D is unresolved. Trimming removed 2 bases at V and 6 bases at J, with 14 bases between. CDR1 and CDR2 (germline): MNHEY, SMNVEV (reference sequence). This CDR3 region has 15 residues. The chain's CDR3 is CASSLSTNLINEQFF. The CDR3 region has the DNA TGTGCCAGCAGTTTAAGTACCAATTTAATCAATGAGCAGTTCTTC.

The rearrangement joins TRBV7-2 to TRBJ2-7; D perhaps matches TRBD2 (5 bases). Germline V CDR1 and CDR2: SGHTA, FQGNSA. V shed 3 bases and J shed 5 bases, with 20 bases lying between them. The CDR3 runs to 16 residues. The CDR3 is CASSFFVGLEAHEQYF. CDR3 in DNA: TGTGCCAGCAGCTTTTTTGTTGGACTGGAGGCCCACGAGCAGTACTTC.

The chain combines TRBV27 with TRBJ2-7, with D maybe TRBD2 (5 bases). This CDR3 comprises 13 residues. The germline V gene has CDR1 MNHEY and CDR2 SMNVEV (reference sequence). V gave up 6 bases and J gave up 2 bases, with 11 bases separating them. The CDR3 nucleotides are TGTGCCAGCAGCTTCGGGAAAACCTACGAGCAGTACTTC. Protein product: CASSFGKTYEQYF.

The chain couples TRBV7-9 to TRBJ2-1, with unresolved D. CDR1 and CDR2 from the germline V gene are SEHNR and FQNEAQ (reference sequence). This CDR3 region has 12 residues. V lost 5 bases and J lost 8, with 10 bases in between. The CDR3 DNA reads as TGTGCCAGCAGCCCTATCCTGGATGAGCAGTTCTTC. It specifies CASSPILDEQFF. Filled out from reference TRBV7-9 and TRBJ2-1, the complete variable domain reads DTGVSQNPRHKITKRGQNVTFRCDPISEHNRLYWYRQTLGQGPEFLTYFQNEAQLEKSRLLSDRFSAERPKGSFSTLEIQRTEQGDSAMYLCASSPILDEQFFGPGTRLTVL.

In this sample, this clone turned up once. The chain couples TRBV7-9 to TRBJ2-7; D ambiguous. This CDR3 is 15 amino acids long. The V end was cut by 4 bases, the J end by 0 bases, with 13 bases between. Germline V gives CDR1 SEHNR, CDR2 FQNEAQ (reference sequence). CDR3 coding DNA: TGTGCCAGCAGCTCGGCCCCATTTAACTCCTACGAGCAGTACTTC. It encodes CASSSAPFNSYEQYF.

This clone has a handful of counts. The V call is TRBV2, the J call TRBJ2-1; weak D call: TRBD2 (7 bases). Per the germline V gene, CDR1 is SNHLY and CDR2 is FYNNEI. This CDR3 spans 15 amino acids. The V end was cut by 8 bases, the J end by 2 bases, with 16 bases between. CDR3 in amino acids: CASEGGEVPYNEQFF. CDR3 in DNA: TGTGCCAGCGAGGGGGGGGAGGTCCCCTACAATGAGCAGTTCTTC.

As for this clone: The same CDR3 is also encoded by other DNA sequences in this sample. V and J are TRBV5-1 and TRBJ1-1, with TRBD1 as a possible D gene (5 bases). Germline V gives CDR1 SGHRS, CDR2 YFSETQ. Trimming shortened V by 4 bases and J by 2 bases, and 9 bases separated the two germline ends. The CDR3 loop spans 13 amino acids. The CDR3: CASSLDRNTEAFF. CDR3 sequence (DNA): TGCGCCAGCAGCCTCGACAGAAACACTGAAGCTTTCTTT.

The chain is built from TRBV7-9 and TRBJ2-1, with D tentatively TRBD2 (7 bases). CDR3 length: 16 residues. Between the trimmed V and J ends, which lost 4 bases and 3 bases, there was a span of 16 bases. The germline CDR1 and CDR2 sequences are SEHNR and FQNEAQ (reference sequence). CDR3 sequence (DNA): TGTGCCAGCAGCTCCCCGGGGGGCCCTAACTACAATGAGCAGTTCTTC. Protein: CASSSPGGPNYNEQFF.

In regard to this clone: The junction shows a germline mismatch at one end, possibly a read error. DNA for the CDR3: TGTGCTAGCAGCTTAGAACTTAGCGGGAGTCATAGTGAGCAGTTCTTC. Its protein product is CASSLELSGSHSEQFF. V usage is TRBV7-7 and J usage is TRBJ2-1; the match to TRBD2 covers 9 bases. CDR3 length: 16 amino acids. Germline lookup yields CDR1 SSHAT and CDR2 FNYEAQ (reference sequence).

A single count supports this clone. Other DNA sequences in the same sample also yield this CDR3. CDR3 nucleotide sequence: TGTGCCAGTAGTATTACCGGGAGCTCCTACGAGCAGTACTTC. Protein: CASSITGSSYEQYF. The chain has TRBV19 and TRBJ2-7, with D tentatively TRBD2 (6 bases). Germline V gene sequence: CDR1 LNHDA, CDR2 SQIVND (reference sequence). V lost 3 bases and J 0 bases, leaving 9 bases between the germline ends. The CDR3 length is 14 residues.

The J gene is TRBJ2-2, the V gene TRBV4-2, with D uncertain. The ends were cut back, 2 bases at V and 10 bases at J, with 14 bases in the middle. The CDR3 length is 14 residues. The germline V gene has CDR1 LGHNA and CDR2 YNFKEQ. The CDR3 DNA reads as TGTGCCAGCAGCCAACAAGACCTCACGGCGGAGCTGTTTTTT. Translating it yields CASSQQDLTAELFF.

The CDR3 coding sequence is TGTGCAAGTCGCTTACCTCCCGGCGGGCGACAGGGTGGTAGCTCCTACAATGAGCAGTTCTTC. It yields the protein CASRLPPGGRQGGSSYNEQFF. The V and J genes are TRBV12-2 and TRBJ2-1; the table names TRBD1, a call not compared with the DNA. TRBV12-2 is classified as a pseudogene. There are 21 residues in the CDR3.

The chain carries TRBV4-1 and TRBJ1-5; D is possibly TRBD1 (6 bases). The V gene's germline CDR1 is MGHRA and CDR2 YSYEKL. The CDR3 loop spans 15 amino acids. The V end lost 2 bases, the J end lost 7 bases, and 15 bases lay between the germline ends. The CDR3 region is CASSQRDISAQPQHF. The DNA for the CDR3 is TGCGCCAGCAGCCAACGGGACATTTCGGCACAGCCCCAGCATTTT.

This clone was seen just once. The rearrangement uses TRBV11-2 and TRBJ2-5, with D hard to call. The CDR3 runs 14 residues. In germline, CDR1 is SGHAT, CDR2 FQNNGV. The V end lost 4 bases, the J end lost 5 bases, and 14 bases lay between the germline ends. The CDR3 DNA is TGTGCCAGCAGCTACTGGCTAGGGTCTGAGACCCAGTACTTC. Translation gives CASSYWLGSETQYF.

The rearrangement joins TRBV4-3 to TRBJ2-3, with D maybe TRBD2 (5 bases). This CDR3 is 15 amino acids long. Deletions cut 0 bases from V and 7 bases from J, with 14 bases between. CDR1 is LGHNA, CDR2 YSLEER, per germline. The CDR3 is CASSQEELDGNTQYF. The CDR3, as DNA: TGCGCCAGCAGCCAAGAAGAACTCGACGGGAATACGCAGTATTTT.

The chain uses TRBV7-8 and TRBJ2-7; 9 nucleotides match TRBD2. The CDR3 totals 17 residues. The germline gives CDR1 SGHVS, CDR2 FQNEAQ. Germline trimming cut 5 bases from V and 1 base from J; bases unmatched to any gene: 12. The CDR3 nucleotides are TGTGCCAGCAGCCACCCCGGTAGCGGGAGATTATCCTACGAGCAGTACTTC. It translates to CASSHPGSGRLSYEQYF.

With regard to this clone: This CDR3 is also generated by other DNA sequences in the sample. The rearrangement joins TRBV9 to TRBJ2-7; 9 bases fit TRBD1. The V segment lost 0 bases and the J segment 2 bases; nucleotides outside the gene matches: 3. CDR3 length: 15 amino acids. Germline V lookup: CDR1 SGDLS, CDR2 YYNGEE. DNA of the CDR3: TGTGCCAGCAGCGTAGGCGGGACAGGGACCTACGAGCAGTACTTC. Amino acid sequence: CASSVGGTGTYEQYF.

Only one count was recorded for this clone. The CDR3 loop reads CASSQEEFLTDTQYF. For the CDR3, the DNA is TGCGCCAGCAGCCAAGAAGAGTTTTTAACAGATACGCAGTATTTT. V and J are TRBV4-1 and TRBJ2-3, with D unclear. CDR1 is MGHRA and CDR2 is YSYEKL in the germline V gene. This CDR3 has 15 amino acids. The V gene lost 0 bases and the J gene lost 3 bases, with 10 bases spanning the gap.